The clone carrying this T cell receptor beta chain was found many times. The CDR3 extends over 15 amino acids. The V segment lost 4 bases and the J segment 5 bases; nucleotides outside the gene matches: 6. Looked up from germline, CDR1 is SGHRS and CDR2 is YFSETQ. TCRdb analysed the RT-PCR reads with MiXCR anew, one entry per CDR3 protein. The sample has hundreds of thousands of distinct CDR3 sequences; 14% are singletons. The chain couples TRBV5-1 to TRBJ1-4, with 9 bases identical to TRBD1. The sequencing input was memory CD4+ T cells from blood. This receptor was obtained from a female donor in good health, serving as a healthy control. CDR3 DNA sequence: TGCGCCAGCAGCCTACGACAGGGGGAGAATGAAAAACTGTTTTTT. This gives the protein CASSLRQGENEKLFF.